These 28 T cell receptor beta chains were sequenced from one sample in a study of naive and memory T cell subsets. The beta constant-region primer was an equimolar mix of two oligonucleotides covering TRBC1 and TRBC2. Nested alpha and beta constant-region primers with the SP2 primer drove four PCR rounds on ligated cDNA. Each CDR3 protein gets one entry after TCRdb re-called the UMI-ligation and nested PCR reads with MiXCR. The repertoire has about 82,000 distinct CDR3 sequences, over 8.5% of them found once; the top ten carry about 1.3%. Sequences were obtained from naive CD8+ T cells from blood. These receptor sequences come from a human donor in good health.

This clonotype was seen ten or more times. Here the CDR3 reads CASSVRWDRPPSYEQYF. Here the CDR3 DNA reads TGTGCCAGCAGTGTACGCTGGGACAGGCCGCCCTCCTACGAGCAGTACTTC. The chain joins TRBV6-1 to TRBJ2-7; 8 nucleotides line up with TRBD1. The CDR3 runs 17 residues. Germline V lookup: CDR1 MNHNS, CDR2 SASEGT. Germline trimming cut 4 bases from V and 0 bases from J; bases unmatched to any gene: 11.

In this sample, this clonotype turned up a few times. CDR3 sequence: CATARMNYGYTF. The CDR3 DNA reads TGTGCCACCGCAAGGATGAACTATGGCTACACCTTC. The J gene is TRBJ1-2, the V gene TRBV27; D not resolved. The CDR3 is 12 residues long. V was trimmed by 10 bases and J by 2 bases, leaving 11 bases between them. The germline gives CDR1 MNHEY, CDR2 SMNVEV (reference sequence).

This rearrangement joins TRBV5-1 to TRBJ2-1, with 11 positions matching TRBD2. The CDR3 is made up of 15 amino acids. The J segment lost 4 bases and the V segment lost 5 bases, leaving 5 bases of the junction unmatched. The germline CDR1 and CDR2 sequences are SGHRS and YFSETQ. The DNA for the CDR3 is TGCGCCAGCAGGGACACTAGCGGGAGTTACAATGAGCAGTTCTTC. Encoded protein: CASRDTSGSYNEQFF.

This clonotype occurred many times. The J gene is TRBJ2-7, the V gene TRBV20-1; 7 bases are a match to TRBD1. J gave up 0 bases and V 6 bases, and 5 bases lay outside the gene matches. This CDR3 has 13 residues. Germline V gene lookup returns CDR1 DFQATT and CDR2 SNEGSKA (reference sequence). In DNA, the CDR3 is TGCAGTGCCCAGACAGGGAGCTCCTACGAGCAGTACTTC. It translates to CSAQTGSSYEQYF.

The gene calls are TRBV15 and TRBJ2-3; weak D call: TRBD2 (6 bases). This CDR3 has 15 amino acids. Deletions cut 1 base from V and 2 bases from J, with 10 bases between. Germline-derived CDR1 and CDR2 are LNHNV and YYDKDF (reference sequence). This CDR3 reads CATSRGDLNTDTQYF. For the CDR3, the DNA is TGTGCCACCAGCAGAGGGGACTTAAACACAGATACGCAGTATTTT.

This clonotype was observed at least ten times. V and J are TRBV4-1 and TRBJ2-5; TRBD2 agrees at 7 bases. The CDR3 spans 15 residues. V gave up 4 bases and J gave up 5 bases; unmatched junction bases: 10. CDR1 and CDR2 from the germline V gene are MGHRA and YSYEKL. CDR3 nucleotides: TGCGCCAGCAGCCCCCGAGGGGAGGGGTTGGAGACCCAGTACTTC. Translated: CASSPRGEGLETQYF.

This clonotype was seen a few times. This chain links TRBV4-1 with TRBJ2-2; no clear D. The germline gives CDR1 MGHRA, CDR2 YSYEKL. Trimming took off 3 bases at V and 10 bases at J, with 9 bases between the two ends. This CDR3 has 12 amino acids. The CDR3 loop reads CASSHTRSELFF. The CDR3 DNA reads TGCGCCAGCAGCCATACTCGGTCGGAGCTGTTTTTT.

This clonotype was seen only a few times. The rearrangement joins TRBV7-9 to TRBJ2-5, with no clear D. This CDR3 contains 11 residues. Germline V gene data show CDR1 as SEHNR and CDR2 as FQNEAQ (reference sequence). Trimming left V 8 bases short and J 5 bases short, with 9 bases between. This CDR3 is CASGDYETQYF. CDR3 nucleotides: TGTGCCAGCGGAGATTATGAGACCCAGTACTTC.

The chain uses TRBV19 and TRBJ2-1, with D maybe TRBD2 (6 bases). The ends were cut back, 3 bases at V and 1 base at J, with 13 bases in the middle. Germline CDR1 and CDR2: LNHDA and SQIVND (reference sequence). The CDR3 spans 16 residues. CDR3 bases: TGTGCCAGTAGTATGGGGACTTTCTTGTCCTACAATGAGCAGTTCTTC. Amino acids: CASSMGTFLSYNEQFF.

The J gene is TRBJ1-2, the V gene TRBV27; D may be TRBD1 (5 bases). The germline V and J ends were trimmed by 5 bases and 1 base, with 8 bases remaining between them. CDR1 is MNHEY, CDR2 SMNVEV, per germline (reference sequence). The CDR3 is made up of 13 amino acids. CDR3 DNA: TGTGCCAGCAGTCCGACAGTTAACTATGGCTACACCTTC. As protein: CASSPTVNYGYTF.

The chain carries TRBV27 and TRBJ1-2, with D perhaps matching TRBD1 (6 bases). Germline values: CDR1 MNHEY, CDR2 SMNVEV (reference sequence). V lost 2 bases and J 8 bases, leaving 15 bases between the germline ends. This CDR3 has 14 residues. The chain's CDR3 is CASSLGGRLGGYTF. CDR3 nucleotide sequence: TGTGCCAGCAGTTTAGGGGGGCGCCTTGGCGGCTACACCTTC.

The sample holds a few counts of this clonotype. This chain uses TRBV7-2 with TRBJ2-7, with TRBD2 as a possible D gene (6 bases). Germline CDR1 and CDR2: SGHTA and FQGNSA. V dropped 1 base and J dropped 6 bases, with 16 bases sitting between them. This CDR3 is 15 amino acids long. The CDR3, as DNA: TGTGCCAGCAGCTTAGTCAGGATAGCGGCCTTCGAGCAGTACTTC. It specifies CASSLVRIAAFEQYF.

This clonotype was picked up a small number of times. This chain uses TRBV5-1 with TRBJ1-4; D call uncertain. The CDR3 loop spans 14 amino acids. V was pared by 0 bases and J by 7 bases, with 10 bases between. Germline V CDR1 and CDR2: SGHRS, YFSETQ. The CDR3, as DNA: TGCGCCAGCAGCTTGGAATCCCGTATTGAAAAACTGTTTTTT. Amino acids: CASSLESRIEKLFF.

This clonotype was detected only a few times. The rearrangement joins TRBV11-1 to TRBJ2-1; D is possibly TRBD1 (5 bases). V was pared by 5 bases and J by 8 bases, with 19 bases between. Germline CDR1 SGHAT, CDR2 FQDESV (reference sequence). CDR3 length: 15 amino acids. In DNA, the CDR3 is TGTGCCAGCAGCCTCCCCCAGGACAAGCGCGATGAGCAGTTCTTC. Residues: CASSLPQDKRDEQFF.

As concerns this clonotype: A much larger clone differs by one base, so this may be a read error. The CDR3 DNA follows: TGCAGCGTTGTTGGGAGTACCAAAAACATTCAGTACTTC. This codes for CSVVGSTKNIQYF. This chain links TRBV29-1 with TRBJ2-4; D is perhaps TRBD2 (5 bases). Germline V gene lookup returns CDR1 SQVTM and CDR2 ANQGSEA. The CDR3 loop spans 13 amino acids. The V gene lost 4 bases and the J gene lost 2 bases, with 9 bases spanning the gap.

This clonotype has more than one count but fewer than ten. This chain's CDR3 is CASSIKPDTQYF. For the CDR3, the DNA is TGTGCCAGCAGCATCAAGCCAGATACGCAGTATTTT. The chain couples TRBV7-9 to TRBJ2-3; D uncertain. V was shortened by 5 bases and J by 4 bases, with 7 bases between the two germline ends. The germline V gene encodes CDR1 SEHNR and CDR2 FQNEAQ (reference sequence). The CDR3 is made up of 12 amino acids.

This clonotype has more than one count but fewer than ten. This rearrangement joins TRBV28 to TRBJ2-7; 13 positions agree with TRBD2. V dropped 4 bases and J dropped 0; count of bases not matched to a gene: 3. The length of the CDR3 is 16 residues. Per the germline V gene, CDR1 is MDHEN and CDR2 is SYDVKM. CDR3 nucleotide sequence: TGTGCCAGCAGTTCCGGGACTAGCGGGACCTCCTACGAGCAGTACTTC. It encodes CASSSGTSGTSYEQYF.

This clonotype was detected ten times or more. This chain connects TRBV29-1 to TRBJ2-2; D call uncertain. V was trimmed by 3 bases and J by 8 bases, leaving 13 bases between them. The CDR3 is 13 residues long. Per germline, CDR1 SQVTM and CDR2 ANQGSEA. The CDR3 loop reads CSVEVSLPGELFF. The CDR3 coding sequence is TGCAGCGTTGAGGTCTCCCTCCCGGGGGAGCTGTTTTTT.

This clonotype was counted ten times or more. The V call is TRBV12-3 or TRBV12-4, the J call TRBJ2-7; tentative D call: TRBD2 (5 bases). The V end was cut by 5 bases, the J end by 4 bases, with 9 bases between. The CDR3 consists of 12 residues. As DNA, the CDR3 is TGTGCCAGCAGTCGACTATTTTACGAGCAGTACTTC. As protein: CASSRLFYEQYF.

The CDR3 loop is CASSDFSGANVLTF. CDR3 nucleotide sequence: TGTGCCAGCAGTGACTTCTCTGGGGCCAACGTCCTGACTTTC. The chain is built from TRBV25-1 and TRBJ2-6, with no clear D. V was shortened by 3 bases and J by 0 bases, with 3 bases between the two germline ends. The CDR3 contains 14 residues. Germline assignment: CDR1 MGHDK and CDR2 SYGVNS.

This clonotype was counted only a few times. V gene TRBV6-5 combines with J gene TRBJ2-7; possible D gene TRBD2, 5 bases. The length of the CDR3 is 13 residues. Trimming pared 2 bases from V and 2 bases from J, leaving 7 bases between. Germline assignment: CDR1 MNHEY and CDR2 SVGAGI. CDR3 residues: CASSYDGAYEQYF. The CDR3 DNA is TGTGCCAGCAGTTACGACGGGGCCTACGAGCAGTACTTC.

There are a few counts of this clonotype. The genes are TRBV5-6 and TRBJ2-7; 12 bases line up with TRBD2. CDR1 and CDR2 from the germline V gene are SGHDT and YYEEEE. The CDR3 is 13 amino acids. J was trimmed by 3 bases and V by 6 bases; bases with no gene match: 1. CDR3 nucleotide sequence: TGTGCCAGCAAGACTAGCGGGAGCTACGAGCAGTACTTC. Translating gives CASKTSGSYEQYF.

V usage is TRBV3-1 and J usage is TRBJ1-1; D gene uncertain. The CDR3 has 13 amino acids. Trimming cost V 0 bases and J 6 bases, with 8 bases left between them. Germline-derived CDR1 and CDR2 are LGHDT and YNNKEL (reference sequence). The CDR3 sequence: CASSQDERSEAFF. The CDR3 DNA is TGTGCCAGCAGCCAAGACGAGAGATCTGAAGCTTTCTTT.

This clonotype has a count of ten or more. The rearrangement links TRBV29-1 to TRBJ2-2; D is unclear. Trimming removed 2 bases at V and 4 bases at J, with 14 bases between. The germline CDR1 and CDR2 sequences are SQVTM and ANQGSEA. The CDR3 is made up of 15 amino acids. The DNA for the CDR3 is TGCAGCGTTGAACAGGCCACGTCCGGCACCGGGGAGCTGTTTTTT. It yields the protein CSVEQATSGTGELFF.

The genes are TRBV4-1 and TRBJ2-1; a weak D match, TRBD1 (5 bases). The V end was cut by 1 base, the J end by 6 bases, with 10 bases between. This CDR3 contains 14 residues. Germline assignment: CDR1 MGHRA and CDR2 YSYEKL. The CDR3 reads CASSQGAGFNEQFF. DNA of the CDR3: TGCGCCAGCAGCCAAGGAGCAGGGTTCAATGAGCAGTTCTTC.

Ten or more counts support this clonotype. The chain has TRBV6-6 and TRBJ1-2, with D uncertain. Trimming removed 0 bases from V and 4 bases from J, with 6 bases in between. This CDR3 is built from 13 residues. In germline, CDR1 is MNHNY, CDR2 SVGAGI (reference sequence). The CDR3 DNA follows: TGTGCCAGCAGTTACTCGACGGGCTATGGCTACACCTTC. This codes for CASSYSTGYGYTF.

This clonotype has a handful of counts. This chain uses TRBV10-3 with TRBJ2-2; D is ambiguous. V dropped 6 bases and J dropped 5 bases, with 4 bases sitting between them. CDR1 is ENHRY, CDR2 SYGVKD, per germline. This CDR3 comprises 11 residues. This CDR3 is CAISRTGELFF. Here the CDR3 DNA reads TGTGCCATCAGCCGTACCGGGGAGCTGTTTTTT.

This clonotype was seen repeatedly, ten times or more. The genes are TRBV28 and TRBJ2-6, with D perhaps TRBD1 (6 bases). V was pared by 1 base and J by 2 bases, with 18 bases between. Germline CDR1 is MDHEN and CDR2 is SYDVKM. The CDR3 covers 19 residues. CDR3 nucleotide sequence: TGTGCCAGCAGTTTATCGAACAGGGCAGTGGATCCTGGGGCCAACGTCCTGACTTTC. It translates to CASSLSNRAVDPGANVLTF. Based on the CDR3 plus reference TRBV28 and TRBJ2-6, the full variable domain is DVKVTQSSRYLVKRTGEKVFLECVQDMDHENMFWYRQDPGLGLRLIYFSYDVKMKEKGDIPEGYSVSREKKERFSLILESASTNQTSMYLCASSLSNRAVDPGANVLTFGAGSRLTVL.